This T cell receptor (beta chain) came from a study of control samples from healthy donors and cancer patients. Sequencing was performed with immunoSEQ multiplex PCR; in TCRdb, only in-frame clones are kept and a portion is missing. The sample includes some 97,000 clones, about 88% of them seen just once. The length of the CDR3 is 15 residues. From germline, CDR1 is MNHNS and CDR2 SASEGT. Trimming removed 2 bases from V and 3 bases from J, with 11 bases in between. The rearrangement uses TRBV6-1 and TRBJ1-5; a possible D gene is TRBD1 (5 bases). Sequencing was done on a sample of blood. This receptor was obtained from a woman between 50 and 59 years old in good health. For the CDR3, the DNA is TGTGCCAGCAGTGAAATAAGACAGACCAATCAGCCCCAGCATTTT. Residues: CASSEIRQTNQPQHF.